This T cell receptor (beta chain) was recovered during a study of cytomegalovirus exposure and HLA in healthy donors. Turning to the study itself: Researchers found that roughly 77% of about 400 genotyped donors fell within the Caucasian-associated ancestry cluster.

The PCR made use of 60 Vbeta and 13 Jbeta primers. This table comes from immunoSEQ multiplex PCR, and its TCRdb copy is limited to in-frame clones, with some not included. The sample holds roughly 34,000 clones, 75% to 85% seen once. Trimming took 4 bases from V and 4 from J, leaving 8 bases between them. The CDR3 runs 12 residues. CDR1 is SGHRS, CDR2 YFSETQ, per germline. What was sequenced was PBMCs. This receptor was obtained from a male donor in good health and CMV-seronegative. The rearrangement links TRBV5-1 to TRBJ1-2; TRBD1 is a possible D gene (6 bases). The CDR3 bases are TGCGCCAGCAGCGTGGACAGCTATGGCTACACCTTC. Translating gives CASSVDSYGYTF.